This T cell receptor beta chain was recovered during a study of T cell responses to AZD1222 COVID-19 vaccine. Study conclusions and caveats: Spike-wide coverage was observed for vaccine-associated CD4 TCRs, with dominant responses at 160-218 and 743-854.

Points on this clone: Its specificity is not known.

Repertoires were generated with immunoSEQ multiplex PCR, while TCRdb's copy carries only in-frame clones and drops some. The sample records approximately 180,000 clones, roughly 89% being singletons. The CDR3 has 18 residues. CDR1 and CDR2 (germline): SGHNT, YYREEE (reference sequence). J was trimmed by 4 bases and V by 4 bases; bases with no gene match: 16. The receptor was derived from an adult in good health. The material was peripheral blood, obtained on day 0 of AZD1222 vaccination. The rearrangement uses TRBV5-4 and TRBJ2-1; 8 positions agree with TRBD2. The DNA of the CDR3 is TGTGCCAGCAGCCGTACCCGGGAGGGTGCCTCGAAGTACAATGAGCAGTTCTTC. Translation: CASSRTREGASKYNEQFF.